This TCR beta chain was retrieved from a study of blood T cell repertoires in COVID-19. Study-level information: Researchers got acute and convalescent COVID-19 samples from the United States, Italy and Spain.

The method was immunoSEQ multiplex PCR; TCRdb's version includes in-frame clones alone and lacks a portion of them. The table has tens of thousands of clones, 60% to 85% seen once; the top ten hold 25% to 35%. The germline V gene has CDR1 SGHVS and CDR2 FQNEAQ. CDR3 length: 13 residues. The V and J ends lost 4 bases and 0 bases respectively, with 6 bases between them. Sequences were obtained from peripheral blood. The receptor comes from a human donor in a cohort sampled during active COVID-19. The chain couples TRBV7-8 to TRBJ2-5; possible D gene TRBD2, 6 bases. The DNA for the CDR3 is TGTGCCAGCAGCTGGGGGGACCAAGAGACCCAGTACTTC. Translated: CASSWGDQETQYF.